This is a list of T cell receptor beta chains from one sample in a study of blood T cell repertoires in COVID-19. Libraries were prepared by immunoSEQ multiplex PCR; TCRdb keeps only in-frame clonotypes and omits some of them. The sample has over 65,000 clones, around 86% seen once. Specimen: peripheral blood. The receptors derive from a man aged 25-45 years with acute or convalescent COVID-19. Both conserved end residues are part of each CDR3. A D gene is named only where the DNA matches it firmly. Not all rows give a size; the values are once, few, many and, for expanded clones, a class.

V	D	J	size	CDR3	DNA
TRBV29-1	TRBD2	TRBJ2-1	NA	CSVEGGFGYNEQFF	TGCAGCGTTGAGGGGGGGTTTGGCTACAATGAGCAGTTCTTC
TRBV5-1	TRBD1	TRBJ1-2	NA	CASSSGTATNYGYTF	TGCGCCAGCAGCTCCGGGACAGCAACTAACTATGGCTACACCTTC
TRBV3-1/TRBV3-2	TRBD1	TRBJ2-7	NA	CASSQVQGAYEQYF	TGTGCCAGCAGCCAAGTGCAGGGGGCCTACGAGCAGTACTTC
TRBV3-1/TRBV3-2	NA	TRBJ1-1	NA	CASSLGIGEAFF	TGTGCCAGCAGCCTCGGGATCGGTGAAGCTTTCTTT
TRBV15	TRBD1	TRBJ1-5	NA	CATSNRTGERVHRNQPQHF	TGTGCCACCAGCAATAGGACAGGGGAACGGGTGCATAGGAATCAGCCCCAGCATTTT
TRBV6-5	TRBD1	TRBJ2-1	NA	CASSIQGAYNEQFF	TGTGCCAGCAGTATCCAGGGGGCCTACAATGAGCAGTTCTTC
TRBV11-2	NA	TRBJ2-7	NA	CASSPTSKAHEQYF	TGTGCCAGCAGCCCGACATCGAAGGCCCACGAGCAGTACTTC
TRBV6-5	NA	TRBJ2-2	NA	CASRQRTGELFF	TGTGCCAGCAGACAGCGGACCGGGGAGCTGTTTTTT
TRBV28	NA	TRBJ2-4	NA	CASGAVNIQYF	TGTGCCAGCGGGGCCGTGAACATTCAGTACTTC
TRBV9	NA	TRBJ1-4	NA	CARRGGGEKLFF	TGTGCCAGGCGAGGGGGTGGTGAAAAACTGTTTTTT
TRBV3-1/TRBV3-2	TRBD2	TRBJ2-2	NA	CASSQESSGRHTGELFF	TGTGCCAGCAGCCAAGAGAGTAGCGGGAGACATACCGGGGAGCTGTTTTTT
TRBV19	TRBD1	TRBJ1-2	NA	CASSRIGTDYGYTF	TGTGCCAGTAGCCGAATCGGGACAGATTATGGCTACACCTTC
TRBV7-2	TRBD1	TRBJ2-1	NA	CASSLLFQGVFF	TGTGCCAGCAGCTTACTCTTCCAGGGGGTCTTCTTC
TRBV19	TRBD1	TRBJ2-1	NA	CASTPGLSLGQGIYNEQFF	TGTGCCAGTACTCCCGGCCTCTCCTTGGGACAGGGGATCTACAATGAGCAGTTCTTC
TRBV29-1	TRBD1	TRBJ2-7	NA	CSVGQGAPYEQYF	TGCAGCGTGGGACAGGGAGCCCCCTACGAGCAGTACTTC
TRBV18	NA	TRBJ1-1	NA	CASSPSGRAEAFF	TGTGCCAGCTCACCATCGGGAAGGGCTGAAGCTTTCTTT
TRBV11-2	NA	TRBJ1-2	NA	CASSFRDRNYGYTF	TGTGCCAGCAGCTTCAGAGACAGAAACTATGGCTACACCTTC
TRBV29-1	NA	TRBJ2-2	NA	CSARGGELFF	TGCAGCGCCAGAGGGGGGGAGCTGTTTTTT
TRBV3-1/TRBV3-2	NA	TRBJ2-7	NA	CASSQGHLSFSYEQYF	TGTGCCAGCAGCCAAGGACACCTATCCTTCTCCTACGAGCAGTACTTC
TRBV12-3/TRBV12-4	NA	TRBJ1-2	NA	CASSWATREGYTF	TGTGCCAGCAGTTGGGCTACCAGGGAAGGCTACACCTTC
TRBV5-1	NA	TRBJ2-3	NA	CASSLAADTQYF	TGCGCCAGCAGCTTGGCCGCGGATACGCAGTATTTT
TRBV7-9	NA	TRBJ1-1	NA	CASSQDSEAFF	TGTGCCAGCAGCCAGGACAGTGAAGCTTTCTTT
TRBV4-1	NA	TRBJ1-2	few	CASSQGNGDGYTF	TGCGCCAGCAGCCAAGGTAACGGGGATGGCTACACCTTC
TRBV3-1/TRBV3-2	NA	TRBJ2-1	NA	CASSQDLGVRNEQFF	TGTGCCAGCAGCCAAGACTTAGGGGTTAGGAATGAGCAGTTCTTC
TRBV5-4	TRBD1	TRBJ1-4	NA	CASSLSTGGWDEKLFF	TGTGCCAGCAGCTTGTCTACAGGGGGCTGGGATGAAAAACTGTTTTTT
TRBV30	NA	TRBJ1-1	NA	CAWSVLENTEAFF	TGTGCCTGGAGTGTACTAGAGAACACTGAAGCTTTCTTT